The next 12 T cell receptor beta chains were all read from a single sample in a study of OX40 agonist ivuxolimab in advanced cancers. The method was immunoSEQ multiplex PCR; TCRdb's version includes in-frame clones alone and lacks a portion of them. The sample records approximately 92,000 clones, roughly 94% being singletons. The material sequenced was CD4+ or CD8+ T cells sorted from blood, taken in a trial of the OX40 agonist ivuxolimab. These receptor sequences come from an adult with an advanced solid tumor such as melanoma, head and neck, liver or kidney cancer.

The genes are TRBV7-2 and TRBJ2-7; unclear D gene. V was pared by 3 bases and J by 3 bases, with 12 bases between. The germline CDR1 and CDR2 sequences are SGHTA and FQGNSA. CDR3 length equals 14 residues. The CDR3: CASSFPASGYEQYF. The DNA for the CDR3 is TGTGCCAGCAGCTTCCCCGCTTCCGGCTACGAGCAGTACTTC.

CDR3 coding DNA: TGCAGTGCTAGAGATCTGGAAAAACTGTTTTTT. This translates into CSARDLEKLFF. The rearrangement links TRBV20-1 to TRBJ1-4, with no clear D. CDR1 and CDR2 from the germline V gene are DFQATT and SNEGSKA (reference sequence). CDR3 length: 11 residues. V gave up 0 bases and J gave up 8 bases, with 4 bases separating them.

The chain uses TRBV18 and TRBJ1-5; 10 bases fit TRBD1. In germline, CDR1 is KGHSH, CDR2 LQKENI. V was pared by 4 bases and J by 6 bases, with 3 bases of the junction left unmatched. The CDR3 has 14 residues. The CDR3 sequence: CASSRGTGAQPQHF. The CDR3 DNA reads TGTGCCAGCTCACGAGGGACAGGGGCTCAGCCCCAGCATTTT. The full variable domain, completed using reference TRBV18 and TRBJ1-5, is NAGVMQNPRHLVRRRGQEARLRCSPMKGHSHVYWYRQLPEEGLKFMVYLQKENIIDESGMPKERFSAEFPKEGPSILRIQQVVRGDSAAYFCASSRGTGAQPQHFGDGTRLSIL.

This chain joins TRBV28 and TRBJ2-1; D perhaps matches TRBD2 (7 bases). From germline, CDR1 is MDHEN and CDR2 SYDVKM. V was trimmed by 4 bases and J by 0 bases, leaving 16 bases between them. There are 17 residues in the CDR3. CDR3 region: CASSSPLADSSYNEQFF. CDR3 bases: TGTGCCAGCAGTTCCCCCCTAGCGGACAGCTCCTACAATGAGCAGTTCTTC.

J is TRBJ1-2 and V is TRBV10-3, with 8 positions matching TRBD1. Germline assignment: CDR1 ENHRY and CDR2 SYGVKD. CDR3 size: 14 residues. V was clipped by 8 bases and J by 0 bases; unmatched bases: 5. As DNA, the CDR3 is TGTGCCATCGCGGACAGGGTGGCTAACTATGGCTACACCTTC. Translating gives CAIADRVANYGYTF.

The chain recombines TRBV28 with TRBJ2-5, with 7 bases that match TRBD2. CDR1 is MDHEN and CDR2 is SYDVKM in the germline V gene. J gave up 0 bases and V 6 bases, and 4 bases lay outside the gene matches. There are 14 residues in the CDR3. The CDR3 DNA follows: TGTGCCAGCAGACCGCTAGCGGACCAAGAGACCCAGTACTTC. Translating gives CASRPLADQETQYF.

The V and J genes are TRBV18 and TRBJ2-5; D is ambiguous. Per the germline V gene, CDR1 is KGHSH and CDR2 is LQKENI. The length of the CDR3 is 12 residues. V was shortened by 6 bases and J by 5 bases, with 10 bases between the two germline ends. This CDR3 reads CASSRALETQYF. CDR3 bases: TGTGCCAGCTCCCGCGCCTTGGAGACCCAGTACTTC.

This chain joins TRBV6-6 and TRBJ1-1; D not resolved. Deletions cut 7 bases from V and 4 bases from J, with 7 bases between. Germline V gives CDR1 MNHNY, CDR2 SVGAGI (reference sequence). CDR3 length: 11 residues. For the CDR3, the DNA is TGTGCCAGCATCTTCGGCACTGAAGCTTTCTTT. Its translation: CASIFGTEAFF.

CDR3 nucleotide sequence: TGTGCCAGCTCACCACCTCGACAGGGACTAGCCAAAAACATTCAGTACTTC. Translating gives CASSPPRQGLAKNIQYF. The chain uses TRBV18 and TRBJ2-4; D is perhaps TRBD1 (7 bases). V was shortened by 0 bases and J by 0 bases, with 12 bases between the two germline ends. Germline V gene sequence: CDR1 KGHSH, CDR2 LQKENI. CDR3 length: 17 amino acids.

The chain has TRBV28 and TRBJ1-5, with D unresolved. The CDR3 consists of 12 residues. Germline V gene data show CDR1 as MDHEN and CDR2 as SYDVKM. Trimming shortened V by 5 bases and J by 9 bases, and 11 bases separated the two germline ends. CDR3 protein: CASSQEAMPQHF. The CDR3 coding sequence is TGTGCCAGCAGTCAAGAGGCGATGCCCCAGCATTTT.

The CDR3 protein is CASSLGTGANYGYTF. The CDR3 coding sequence is TGCGCCAGCAGCTTGGGGACAGGGGCTAACTATGGCTACACCTTC. The rearrangement joins TRBV5-1 to TRBJ1-2; 9 bases are shared with TRBD1. The CDR3 is 15 amino acids. The V and J ends lost 0 bases and 0 bases, in that order; junction bases with no gene match: 0. Germline V gives CDR1 SGHRS, CDR2 YFSETQ.

The rearrangement joins TRBV7-2 to TRBJ1-1; D not resolved. The germline CDR1 and CDR2 sequences are SGHTA and FQGNSA. The CDR3 length is 15 residues. V was cut by 7 bases and J by 6 bases, with 21 bases left in between. The CDR3 here is CASNPARGGIAEAFF. The DNA of the CDR3 is TGTGCCAGCAACCCCGCCCGGGGTGGTATCGCTGAAGCTTTCTTT.